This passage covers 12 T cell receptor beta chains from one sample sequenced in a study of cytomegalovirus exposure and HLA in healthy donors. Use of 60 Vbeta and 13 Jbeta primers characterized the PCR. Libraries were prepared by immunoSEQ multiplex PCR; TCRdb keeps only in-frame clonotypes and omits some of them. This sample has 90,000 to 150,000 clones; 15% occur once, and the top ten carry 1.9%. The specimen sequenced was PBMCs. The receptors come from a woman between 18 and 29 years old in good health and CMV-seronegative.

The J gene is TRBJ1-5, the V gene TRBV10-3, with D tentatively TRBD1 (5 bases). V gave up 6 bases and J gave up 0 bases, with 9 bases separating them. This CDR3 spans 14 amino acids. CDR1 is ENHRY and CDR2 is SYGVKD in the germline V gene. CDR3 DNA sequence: TGTGCCATCAGCGGGGGGGTTAGCAATCAGCCCCAGCATTTT. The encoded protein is CAISGGVSNQPQHF.

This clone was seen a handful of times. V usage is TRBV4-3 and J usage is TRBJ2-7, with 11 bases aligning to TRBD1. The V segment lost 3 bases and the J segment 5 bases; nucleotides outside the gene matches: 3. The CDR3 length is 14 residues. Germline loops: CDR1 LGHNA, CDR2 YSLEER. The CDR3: CASSHGQGADEQYF. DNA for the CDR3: TGCGCCAGCAGCCACGGACAGGGGGCGGACGAGCAGTACTTC.

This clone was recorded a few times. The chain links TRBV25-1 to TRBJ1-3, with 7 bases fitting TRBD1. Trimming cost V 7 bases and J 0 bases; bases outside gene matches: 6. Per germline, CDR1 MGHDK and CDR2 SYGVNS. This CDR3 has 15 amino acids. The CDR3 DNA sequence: TGTGCCAGCAACGGAGCAGGGGGCTCTGGAAACACCATATATTTT. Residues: CASNGAGGSGNTIYF.

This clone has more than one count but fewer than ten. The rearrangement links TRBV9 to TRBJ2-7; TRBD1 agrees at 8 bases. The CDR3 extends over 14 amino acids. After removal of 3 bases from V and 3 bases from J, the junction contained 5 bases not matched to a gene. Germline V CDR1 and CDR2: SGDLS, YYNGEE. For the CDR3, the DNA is TGTGCCAGCAGCGCCTCAGGGGGCGGCTACGAGCAGTACTTC. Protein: CASSASGGGYEQYF.

This CDR3 reads CASSIAGGFPNEQFF. The CDR3, as DNA: TGTGCCAGCTCAATAGCGGGAGGGTTTCCTAATGAGCAGTTCTTC. This chain connects TRBV11-3 to TRBJ2-1; 11 bases align to TRBD2. V shed 8 bases and J 7 bases; nucleotides not matched to a gene: 10. CDR3 length: 15 amino acids. CDR1 SGHNT and CDR2 YENEEA come from the germline V gene.

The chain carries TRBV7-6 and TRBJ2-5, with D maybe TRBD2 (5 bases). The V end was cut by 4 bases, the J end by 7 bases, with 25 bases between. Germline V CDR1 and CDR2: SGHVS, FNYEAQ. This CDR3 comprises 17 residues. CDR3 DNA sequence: TGTGCCAGCAGCTCCCCGAAGGGAGCGCCGTTTTCGGCGACCCAGTACTTC. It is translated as CASSSPKGAPFSATQYF.

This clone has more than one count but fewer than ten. As DNA, the CDR3 is TGCGCCAGCAGCGTAGGGACGGGGGGATCTCAGCCCCAGCATTTT. This translates into CASSVGTGGSQPQHF. The J gene is TRBJ1-5, the V gene TRBV5-1; possibly TRBD1 for D (5 bases). The germline gives CDR1 SGHRS, CDR2 YFSETQ. V was shortened by 4 bases and J by 6 bases, with 17 bases between the two germline ends. The CDR3 loop spans 15 amino acids. The full variable domain, its missing parts supplied by reference TRBV5-1 and TRBJ1-5, is KAGVTQTPRYLIKTRGQQVTLSCSPISGHRSVSWYQQTPGQGLQFLFEYFSETQRNKGNFPGRFSGRQFSNSRSEMNVSTLELGDSALYLCASSVGTGGSQPQHFGDGTRLSIL.

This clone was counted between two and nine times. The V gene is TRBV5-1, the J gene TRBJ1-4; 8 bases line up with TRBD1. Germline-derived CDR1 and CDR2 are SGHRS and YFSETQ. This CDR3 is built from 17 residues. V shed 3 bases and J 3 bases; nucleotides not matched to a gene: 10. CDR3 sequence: CASSSGQGVGANEKLFF. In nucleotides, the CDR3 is TGCGCCAGCAGCTCTGGACAGGGTGTAGGAGCTAATGAAAAACTGTTTTTT.

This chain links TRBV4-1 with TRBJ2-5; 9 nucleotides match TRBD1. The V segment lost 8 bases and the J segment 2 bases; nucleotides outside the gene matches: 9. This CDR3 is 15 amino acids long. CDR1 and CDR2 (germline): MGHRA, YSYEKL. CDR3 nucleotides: TGCGCCAGCGTTCCCCCGGGACAGGGACAAGAGACCCAGTACTTC. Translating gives CASVPPGQGQETQYF.

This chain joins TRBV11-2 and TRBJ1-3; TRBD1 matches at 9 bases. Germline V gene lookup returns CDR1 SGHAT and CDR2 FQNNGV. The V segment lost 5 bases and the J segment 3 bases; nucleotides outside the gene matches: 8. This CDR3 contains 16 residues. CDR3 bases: TGTGCCAGCAGCAGACCGACAGGGGGTTATGGAAACACCATATATTTT. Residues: CASSRPTGGYGNTIYF.

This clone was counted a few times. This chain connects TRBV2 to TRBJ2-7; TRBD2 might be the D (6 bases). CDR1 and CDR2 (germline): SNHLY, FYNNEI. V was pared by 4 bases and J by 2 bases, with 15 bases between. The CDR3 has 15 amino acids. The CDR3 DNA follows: TGTGCCAGCAGTGCGGTCGGGGGACTGACCTACGAGCAGTACTTC. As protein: CASSAVGGLTYEQYF.

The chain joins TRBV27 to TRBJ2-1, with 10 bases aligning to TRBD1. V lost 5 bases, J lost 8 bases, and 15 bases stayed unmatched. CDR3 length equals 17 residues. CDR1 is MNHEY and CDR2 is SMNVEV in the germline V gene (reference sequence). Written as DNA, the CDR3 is TGTGCCAGCAGTCGGTACGGTCCGGGACAGGGGACGGATGAGCAGTTCTTC. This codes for CASSRYGPGQGTDEQFF.